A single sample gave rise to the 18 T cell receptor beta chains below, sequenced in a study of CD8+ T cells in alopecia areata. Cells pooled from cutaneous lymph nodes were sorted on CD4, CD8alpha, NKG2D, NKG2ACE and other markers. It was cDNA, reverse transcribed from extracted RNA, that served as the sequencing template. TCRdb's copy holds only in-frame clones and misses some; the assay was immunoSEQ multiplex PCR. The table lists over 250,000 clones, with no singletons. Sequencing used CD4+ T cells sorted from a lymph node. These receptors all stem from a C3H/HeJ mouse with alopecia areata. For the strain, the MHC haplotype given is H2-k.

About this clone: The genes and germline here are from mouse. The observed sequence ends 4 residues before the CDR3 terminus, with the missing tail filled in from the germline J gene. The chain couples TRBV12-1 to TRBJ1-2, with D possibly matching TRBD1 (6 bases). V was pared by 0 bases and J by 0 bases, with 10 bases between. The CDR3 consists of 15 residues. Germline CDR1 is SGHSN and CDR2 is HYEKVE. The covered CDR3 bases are TGTGCCAGCTCTCTCGCTGGGGGGCCAAACTCC. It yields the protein CASSLAGGPNS. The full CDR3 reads CASSLAGGPNSDYTF.

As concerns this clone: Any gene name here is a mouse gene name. The sequenced part of the CDR3 DNA is TGTGCCAGCAGTGATGCTGGGACTGGGGACTAT. Amino acid sequence: CASSDAGTGDY. The entire CDR3 is CASSDAGTGDYEQYF. V usage is TRBV13-1 and J usage is TRBJ2-7, with 10 positions matching TRBD2. The CDR3 is cut off 4 residues early in the read; its end comes from the germline J gene. V lost 0 bases and J lost 3; bases outside the gene matches: 3. Germline V gives CDR1 NSHNY, CDR2 SYGAGN. CDR3 length: 15 amino acids.

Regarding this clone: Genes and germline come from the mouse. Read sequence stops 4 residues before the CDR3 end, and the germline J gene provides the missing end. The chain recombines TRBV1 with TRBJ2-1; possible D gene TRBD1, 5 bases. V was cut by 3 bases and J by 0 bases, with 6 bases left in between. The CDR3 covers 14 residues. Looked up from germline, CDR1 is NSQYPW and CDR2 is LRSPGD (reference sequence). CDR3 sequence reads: CTCSADINYAEQFF. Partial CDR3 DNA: TGCACCTGCAGTGCGGACATTAACTATGCT.

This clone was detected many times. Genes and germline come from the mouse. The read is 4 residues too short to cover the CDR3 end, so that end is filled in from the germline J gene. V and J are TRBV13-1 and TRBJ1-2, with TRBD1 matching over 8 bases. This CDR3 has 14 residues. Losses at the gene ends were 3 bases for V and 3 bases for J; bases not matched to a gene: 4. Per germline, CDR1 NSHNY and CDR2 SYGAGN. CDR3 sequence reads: CASSVDRGDSDYTF. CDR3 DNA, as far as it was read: TGTGCCAGCAGTGTCGACAGGGGAGACTCC.

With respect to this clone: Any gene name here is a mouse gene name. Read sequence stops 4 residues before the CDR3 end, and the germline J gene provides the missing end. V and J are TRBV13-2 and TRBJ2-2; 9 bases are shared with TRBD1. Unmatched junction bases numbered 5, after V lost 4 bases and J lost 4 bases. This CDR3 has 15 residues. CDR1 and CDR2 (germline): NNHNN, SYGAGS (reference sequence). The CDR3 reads CASGQQGASTGQLYF. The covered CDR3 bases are TGTGCCAGCGGTCAACAGGGGGCGAGCACCGGG.

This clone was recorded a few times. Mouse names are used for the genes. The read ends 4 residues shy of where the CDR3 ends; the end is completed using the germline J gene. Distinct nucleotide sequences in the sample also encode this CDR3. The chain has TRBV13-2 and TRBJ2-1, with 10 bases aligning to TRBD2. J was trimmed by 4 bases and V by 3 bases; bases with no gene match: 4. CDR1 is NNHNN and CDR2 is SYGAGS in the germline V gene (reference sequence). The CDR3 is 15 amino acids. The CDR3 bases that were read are TGTGCCAGCGGTGCCCGGGACTGGGGTTATGCT. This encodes CASGARDWGYA. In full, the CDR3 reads CASGARDWGYAEQFF.

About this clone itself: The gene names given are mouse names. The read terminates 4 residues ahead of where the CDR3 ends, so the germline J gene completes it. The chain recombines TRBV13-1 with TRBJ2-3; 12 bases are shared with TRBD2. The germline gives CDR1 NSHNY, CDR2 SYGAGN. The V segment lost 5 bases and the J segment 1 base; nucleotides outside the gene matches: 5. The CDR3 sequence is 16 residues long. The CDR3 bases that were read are TGTGCCAGCAGGCCACGGACTGGGGGGGGTGCAGAA. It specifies CASRPRTGGGAE. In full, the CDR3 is CASRPRTGGGAETLYF.

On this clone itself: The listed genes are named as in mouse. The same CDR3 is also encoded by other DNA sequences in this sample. The CDR3 region is CASSQDGWGASAETLYF. The sequenced part of the CDR3 DNA is TGTGCCAGCAGCCAAGACGGCTGGGGGGCTAGTGCAGAA. The chain is built from TRBV5 and TRBJ2-3, with 8 bases identical to TRBD2. From the germline J gene comes the end of the CDR3, since the read stops 4 residues before it. The trim removed 0 bases at V and 0 bases at J, leaving 5 bases unmatched. This CDR3 is 17 amino acids long. Germline CDR1 is LGHNA and CDR2 is YNLKQL (reference sequence).

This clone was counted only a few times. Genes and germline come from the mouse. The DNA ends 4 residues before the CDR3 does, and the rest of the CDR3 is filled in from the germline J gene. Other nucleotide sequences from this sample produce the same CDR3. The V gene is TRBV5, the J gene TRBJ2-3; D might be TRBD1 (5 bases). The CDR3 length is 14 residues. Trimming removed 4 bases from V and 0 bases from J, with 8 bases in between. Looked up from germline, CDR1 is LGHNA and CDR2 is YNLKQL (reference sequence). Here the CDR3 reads CASSPDSSAETLYF. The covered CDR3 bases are TGTGCCAGCAGCCCTGACAGTAGTGCAGAA.

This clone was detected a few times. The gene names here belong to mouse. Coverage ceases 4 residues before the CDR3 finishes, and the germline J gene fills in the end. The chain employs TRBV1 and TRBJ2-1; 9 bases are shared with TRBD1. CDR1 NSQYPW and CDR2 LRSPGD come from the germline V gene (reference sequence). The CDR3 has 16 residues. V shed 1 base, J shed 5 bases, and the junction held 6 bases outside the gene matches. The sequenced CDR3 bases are TGCACCTGCAGTGCAGCTAGGACAGGGGCGGATGCT. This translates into CTCSAARTGADA. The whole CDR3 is CTCSAARTGADAEQFF.

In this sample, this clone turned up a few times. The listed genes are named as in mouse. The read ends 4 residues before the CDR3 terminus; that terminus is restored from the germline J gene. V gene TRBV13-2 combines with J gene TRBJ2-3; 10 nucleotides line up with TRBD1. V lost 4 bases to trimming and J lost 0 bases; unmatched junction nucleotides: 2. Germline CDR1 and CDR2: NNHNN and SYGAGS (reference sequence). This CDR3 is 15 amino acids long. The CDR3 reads CASGRQGASAETLYF. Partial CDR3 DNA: TGTGCCAGCGGTCGACAGGGGGCCAGTGCAGAA.

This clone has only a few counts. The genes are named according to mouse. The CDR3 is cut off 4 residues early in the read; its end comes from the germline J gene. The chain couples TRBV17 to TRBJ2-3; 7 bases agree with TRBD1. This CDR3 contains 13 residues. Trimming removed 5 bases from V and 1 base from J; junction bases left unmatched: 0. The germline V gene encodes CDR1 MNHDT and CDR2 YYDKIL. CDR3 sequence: CASSGTGAETLYF. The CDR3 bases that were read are TGTGCTAGCAGTGGGACAGGTGCAGAA.

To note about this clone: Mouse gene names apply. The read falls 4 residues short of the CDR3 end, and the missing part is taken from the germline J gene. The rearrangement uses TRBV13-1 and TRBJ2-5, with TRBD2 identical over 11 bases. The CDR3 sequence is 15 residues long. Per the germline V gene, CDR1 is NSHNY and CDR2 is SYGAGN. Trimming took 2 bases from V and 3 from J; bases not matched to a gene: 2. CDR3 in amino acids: CASSEDWGGQDTQYF. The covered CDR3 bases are TGTGCCAGCAGTGAAGACTGGGGGGGGCAAGAC.

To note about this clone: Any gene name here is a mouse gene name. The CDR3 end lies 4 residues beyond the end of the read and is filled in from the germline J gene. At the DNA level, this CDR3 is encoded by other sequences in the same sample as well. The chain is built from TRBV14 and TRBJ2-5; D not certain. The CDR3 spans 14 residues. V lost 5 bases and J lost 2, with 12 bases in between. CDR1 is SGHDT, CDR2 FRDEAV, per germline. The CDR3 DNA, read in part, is TGTGCCAGCAGCCCCACAGCGATCCAAGAC. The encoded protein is CASSPTAIQD. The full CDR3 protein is CASSPTAIQDTQYF.

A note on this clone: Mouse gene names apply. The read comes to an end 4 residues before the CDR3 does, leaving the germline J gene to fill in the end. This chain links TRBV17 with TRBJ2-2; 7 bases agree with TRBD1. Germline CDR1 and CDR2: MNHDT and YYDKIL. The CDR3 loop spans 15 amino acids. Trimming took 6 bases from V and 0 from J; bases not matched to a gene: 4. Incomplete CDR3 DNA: TGTGCTAGCAGCCGGGACAGATCAAACACCGGG. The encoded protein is CASSRDRSNTG. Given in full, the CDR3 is CASSRDRSNTGQLYF.

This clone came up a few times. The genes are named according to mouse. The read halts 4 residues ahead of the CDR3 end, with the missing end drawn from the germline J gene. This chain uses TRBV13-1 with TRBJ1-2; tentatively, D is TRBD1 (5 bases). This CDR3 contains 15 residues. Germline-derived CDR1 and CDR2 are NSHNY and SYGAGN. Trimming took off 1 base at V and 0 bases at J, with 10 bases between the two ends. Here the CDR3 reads CASSDSARANSDYTF. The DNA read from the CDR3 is TGTGCCAGCAGTGATTCAGCCAGGGCAAACTCC.

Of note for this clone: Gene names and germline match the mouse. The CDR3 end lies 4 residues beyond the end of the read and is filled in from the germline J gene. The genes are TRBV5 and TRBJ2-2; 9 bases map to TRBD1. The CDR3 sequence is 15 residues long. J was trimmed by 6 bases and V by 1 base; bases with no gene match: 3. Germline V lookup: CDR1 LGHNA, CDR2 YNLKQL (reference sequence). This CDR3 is CASSQGQGDPGQLYF. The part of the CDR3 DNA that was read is TGTGCCAGCAGCCAAGGACAGGGGGATCCCGGG.

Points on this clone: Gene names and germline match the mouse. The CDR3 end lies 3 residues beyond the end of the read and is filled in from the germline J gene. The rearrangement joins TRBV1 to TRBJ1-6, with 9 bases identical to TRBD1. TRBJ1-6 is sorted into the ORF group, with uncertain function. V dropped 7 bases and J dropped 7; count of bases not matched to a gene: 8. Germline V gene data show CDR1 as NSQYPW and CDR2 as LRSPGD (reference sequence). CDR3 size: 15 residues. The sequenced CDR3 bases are TGCACCTGCACCCTGACAGGGGGGGGAAATTCGCCC. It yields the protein CTCTLTGGGNSP. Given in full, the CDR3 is CTCTLTGGGNSPLYF.